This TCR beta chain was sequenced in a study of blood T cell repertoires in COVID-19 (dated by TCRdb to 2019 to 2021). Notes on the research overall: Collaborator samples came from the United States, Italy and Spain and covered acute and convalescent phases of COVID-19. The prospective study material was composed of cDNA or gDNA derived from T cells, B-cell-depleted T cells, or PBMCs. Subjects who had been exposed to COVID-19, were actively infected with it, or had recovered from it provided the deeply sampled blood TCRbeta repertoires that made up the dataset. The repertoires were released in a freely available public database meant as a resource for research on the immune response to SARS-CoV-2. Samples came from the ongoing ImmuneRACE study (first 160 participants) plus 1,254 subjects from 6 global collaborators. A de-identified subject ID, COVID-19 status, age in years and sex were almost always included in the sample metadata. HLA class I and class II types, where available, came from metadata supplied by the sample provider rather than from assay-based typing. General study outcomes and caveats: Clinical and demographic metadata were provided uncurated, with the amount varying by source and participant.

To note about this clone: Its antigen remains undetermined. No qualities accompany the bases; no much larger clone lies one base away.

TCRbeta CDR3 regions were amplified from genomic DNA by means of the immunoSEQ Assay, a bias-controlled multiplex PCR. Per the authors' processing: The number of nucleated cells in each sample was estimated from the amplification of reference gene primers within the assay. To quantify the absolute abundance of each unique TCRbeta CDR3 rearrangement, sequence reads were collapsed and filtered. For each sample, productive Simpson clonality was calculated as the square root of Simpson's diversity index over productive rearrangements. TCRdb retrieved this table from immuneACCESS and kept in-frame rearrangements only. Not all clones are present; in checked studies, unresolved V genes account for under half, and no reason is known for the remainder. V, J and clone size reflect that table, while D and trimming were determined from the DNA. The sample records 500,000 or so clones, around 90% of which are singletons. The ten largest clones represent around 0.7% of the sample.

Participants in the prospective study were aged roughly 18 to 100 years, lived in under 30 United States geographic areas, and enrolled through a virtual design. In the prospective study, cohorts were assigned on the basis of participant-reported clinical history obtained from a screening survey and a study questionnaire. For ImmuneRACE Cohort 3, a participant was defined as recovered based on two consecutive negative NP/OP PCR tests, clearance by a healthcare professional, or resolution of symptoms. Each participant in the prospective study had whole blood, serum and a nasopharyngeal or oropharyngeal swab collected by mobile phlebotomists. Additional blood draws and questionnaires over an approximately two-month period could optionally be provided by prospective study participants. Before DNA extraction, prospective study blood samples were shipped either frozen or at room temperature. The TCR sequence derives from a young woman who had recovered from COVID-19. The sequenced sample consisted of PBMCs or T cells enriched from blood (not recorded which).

The CDR3 protein sequence reads: CASKLAGGVYEQFF. The DNA reads TGTGCCAGTAAGCTAGCGGGGGGGGTTTATGAGCAGTTCTTC. The sequence links TRBV19 to TRBJ2-1; TRBD2 aligns with 12 central bases. Counted from cysteine to phenylalanine, this CDR3 has 14 amino acids. The DNA shown is the 42-base CDR3, in frame from base 1. V has 7 bases trimmed and J has 8 bases trimmed; junction bases matching no gene number 6. According to the germline V gene (reference sequence), CDR1 reads LNHDA and CDR2 reads SQIVND.